Listed here are 2 T cell receptor beta chains from one sample, sequenced in a study of blood T cell repertoires in COVID-19. Repertoires were generated with immunoSEQ multiplex PCR, while TCRdb's copy carries only in-frame clones and drops some. The sample comprises tens of thousands of clones, 75% to 90% of which are singletons, and under 8.5% rests with the top ten. The material sequenced was peripheral blood. The origin of the receptors is a man in his fifties or sixties with acute or convalescent COVID-19.

The gene calls are TRBV20-1 and TRBJ1-1, with 7 bases that match TRBD1. The germline CDR1 and CDR2 sequences are DFQATT and SNEGSKA (reference sequence). Unmatched junction bases numbered 19, after V lost 3 bases and J lost 12 bases. The CDR3 has 15 residues. The CDR3: CSASEQGTALRGPFF. The CDR3, as DNA: TGCAGTGCTAGTGAACAAGGGACAGCCCTTAGGGGGCCTTTCTTT.

The rearrangement uses TRBV7-8 and TRBJ1-5; tentative D call: TRBD1 (6 bases). V was trimmed by 4 bases and J by 0 bases, leaving 10 bases between them. Looked up from germline, CDR1 is SGHVS and CDR2 is FQNEAQ. The CDR3 is made up of 15 amino acids. In DNA form, the CDR3 reads TGTGCCAGCAGCTGGAACAGGGATAGCAATCAGCCCCAGCATTTT. Its protein product is CASSWNRDSNQPQHF. The whole variable domain, filled in from reference TRBV7-8 and TRBJ1-5, reads GAGVSQSPRYKVAKRGQDVALRCDPISGHVSLFWYQQALGQGPEFLTYFQNEAQLDKSGLPSDRFFAERPEGSVSTLKIQRTQQEDSAVYLCASSWNRDSNQPQHFGDGTRLSIL.